The T cell receptor (beta chain) described here comes from a study of T-cell memory formation after mild COVID-19. The overall study: Clustering of TCRs was largely donor specific. General study points: Shrinking CD4+ clones resided mostly in CM and EM, and CD8+ ones in EMRA. Later expanders leaned CD4+, whereas day 15 to 85 contracting clones were balanced CD4/CD8.

TCRalpha and TCRbeta libraries used 5'RACE with constant-segment primers and UMIs. TCRdb independently ran MiXCR on the 5' RACE reads; one entry per CDR3 protein. The top ten hold about an eighth of the sample, which has about 420,000 distinct CDR3 sequences, 20% to 30% seen once. J lost 8 bases, V lost 1 base, and 4 bases had no gene match. The CDR3 sequence is 14 residues long. Germline V gives CDR1 SGHAT, CDR2 FQNNGV. There are a few counts of this clonotype. Its antigen is not known. The TCR was taken from an adult woman who had mild COVID-19 (a few samples of this study predate the infection). Cell type and time point are not known. This chain joins TRBV11-2 and TRBJ2-3, with 9 bases lining up with TRBD2. The sample was PBMCs or a T cell subset sorted from them (not recorded which). CDR3 in amino acids: CASSLGLAGRTQYF. The CDR3 bases are TGTGCCAGCAGCTTAGGGCTAGCGGGGCGTACGCAGTATTTT.